The 2 T cell receptor beta chains reported below all come from one sample, sequenced in a study of identical twins. TCRdb fed the 5' RACE reads into MiXCR, producing one record per CDR3 protein. The profile shows 550,000 to 700,000 distinct CDR3 sequences, 20% to 25% of them singletons. This sample was also put to use in a study of T cells expressing NK-cell markers.

The sample was PBMCs. The receptors derive from a woman between 18 and 29 years old in good health.

This chain connects TRBV12-3 or TRBV12-4 to TRBJ1-1, with D perhaps TRBD1 (6 bases). V was pared by 6 bases and J by 0 bases, with 11 bases between. This CDR3 spans 14 amino acids. CDR3 amino acids: CASRADRMNTEAFF. The CDR3 bases are TGTGCCAGCAGGGCCGACAGGATGAACACTGAAGCTTTCTTT.

In this sample, this clonotype turned up a few times. The chain is built from TRBV6-5 and TRBJ1-2; D unclear. Per the germline V gene, CDR1 is MNHEY and CDR2 is SVGAGI. The CDR3 contains 12 residues. V was cut by 7 bases and J by 4 bases, with 10 bases left in between. The CDR3 spells CASIPKGYGYTF. For the CDR3, the DNA is TGTGCCAGCATCCCCAAGGGCTATGGCTACACCTTC.